This T cell receptor beta chain was identified during a study of blood T cell repertoires in COVID-19. Whole-study context: Sites in the United States, Italy and Spain provided acute and convalescent COVID-19 samples.

The V gene's germline CDR1 is SQVTM and CDR2 ANQGSEA. The germline V and J ends were trimmed by 4 bases and 2 bases, with 11 bases remaining between them. CDR3 length equals 13 residues. TCRdb's table, derived via immunoSEQ multiplex PCR, lists solely in-frame clones and lacks some. The sample carries 150,000 or so clones, roughly 73% recorded once. J is TRBJ1-1 and V is TRBV29-1; D not certain. The sample comprised peripheral blood. This TCR came from a woman in her forties or fifties with active or convalescent COVID-19. The CDR3 bases are TGCAGCGTTGGCTCTACGGGAAACACTGAAGCTTTCTTT. It is translated as CSVGSTGNTEAFF.